The sequence of this T cell receptor beta chain was determined in a study of spatial heterogeneity in lung cancer. At the level of the study: The count of detected beta-chain sequences consistently exceeded that of alpha-chain sequences. Raw sequencing reads included, on average, more than 9.5 appearances of each unique TCR and UMI combination.

Trimming removed 5 bases from V and 6 bases from J; junction bases left unmatched: 9. This CDR3 is 14 amino acids long. Germline CDR1 and CDR2: SGHVS and FQNEAQ. Individual TCR cDNA molecules each bore their own unique molecular identifier. TCRdb re-derived calls from the 5' RACE reads in MiXCR, one entry per CDR3 protein. Counted here are around 3,600 distinct CDR3 sequences, 6% to 9% occurring once; the ten biggest clones make up around 18%. This sample's time point: sample taken at primary tumor resection. The study sequenced unsorted whole RNA from tumor, nontumor lung or frozen PBMC. The cohort: around 77 early-stage, untreated non-small cell lung cancer patients.

This TCR was sampled from a male donor with early-stage non-small cell lung cancer. The J gene is TRBJ1-2, the V gene TRBV7-8; 7 nucleotides align to TRBD1. The sequenced sample was normal lung tissue next to the tumor, obtained at surgery. The chain's CDR3 is CASSPIGTEDGYTF. CDR3 sequence (DNA): TGTGCCAGCAGCCCCATAGGGACAGAGGATGGCTACACCTTC.